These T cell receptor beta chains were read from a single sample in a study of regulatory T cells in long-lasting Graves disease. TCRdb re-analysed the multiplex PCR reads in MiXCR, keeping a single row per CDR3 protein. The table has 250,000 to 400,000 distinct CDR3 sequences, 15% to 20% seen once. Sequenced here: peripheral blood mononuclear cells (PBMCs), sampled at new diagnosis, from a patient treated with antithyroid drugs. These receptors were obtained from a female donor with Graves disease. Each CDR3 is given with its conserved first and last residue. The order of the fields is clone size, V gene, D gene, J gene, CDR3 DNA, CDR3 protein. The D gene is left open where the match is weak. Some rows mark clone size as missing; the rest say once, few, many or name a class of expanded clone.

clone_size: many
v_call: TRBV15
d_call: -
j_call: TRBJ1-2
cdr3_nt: TGTGCCACCAGCTACAGGTCTCACTATGGCTACACCTTC
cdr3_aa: CATSYRSHYGYTF

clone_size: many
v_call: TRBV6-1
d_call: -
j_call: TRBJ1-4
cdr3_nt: TGTGCCAGTAACACAGGGACGACTAATGAAAAACTGTTTTTT
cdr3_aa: CASNTGTTNEKLFF

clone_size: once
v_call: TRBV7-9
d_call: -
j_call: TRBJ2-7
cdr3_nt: TGTGCCAGCAGCTCAACTTTTAGCGACTGGCACTCCTACGACCAGTACTTC
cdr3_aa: CASSSTFSDWHSYDQYF

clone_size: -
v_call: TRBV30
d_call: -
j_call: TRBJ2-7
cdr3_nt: TGTGCCTGGAGTAGGCACACGACCTACGAGCAGTACTTC
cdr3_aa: CAWSRHTTYEQYF

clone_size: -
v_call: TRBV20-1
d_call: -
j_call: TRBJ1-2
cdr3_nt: TGCAGTGCTCGCGAAGCGGGGGGACGCTATGGCTACACCTTC
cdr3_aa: CSAREAGGRYGYTF

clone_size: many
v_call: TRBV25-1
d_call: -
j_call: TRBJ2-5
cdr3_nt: TGTGCCAGCAGTGAGGGACAAGAAACAGAGACCCAGTACTTC
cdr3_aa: CASSEGQETETQYF

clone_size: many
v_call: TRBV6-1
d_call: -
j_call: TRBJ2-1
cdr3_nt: TGTGCCAGCAGACCCCGGGGGCCTGTAGACAATGAGCAGTTCTTC
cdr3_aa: CASRPRGPVDNEQFF

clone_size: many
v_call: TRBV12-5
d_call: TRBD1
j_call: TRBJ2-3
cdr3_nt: TGTGCTAGTGGTCCGGGACAGGGAGGAGATACGCAGTATTTT
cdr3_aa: CASGPGQGGDTQYF

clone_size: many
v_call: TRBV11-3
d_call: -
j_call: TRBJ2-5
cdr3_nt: TGTGCCAGCAGCCCCGGCGTGACTATAGCGGTCCAAGAGACCCAGTACTTC
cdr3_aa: CASSPGVTIAVQETQYF

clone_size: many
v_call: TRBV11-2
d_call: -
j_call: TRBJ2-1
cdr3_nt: TGTGCCAGCAGCTCGTTAGTGGGGCTGGGGGAGCAGTTCTTC
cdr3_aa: CASSSLVGLGEQFF

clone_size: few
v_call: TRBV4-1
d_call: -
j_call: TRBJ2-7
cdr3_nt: TGCGCCAGCAGCCAAGCATCCTCCTACGAGCAGTACTTC
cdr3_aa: CASSQASSYEQYF

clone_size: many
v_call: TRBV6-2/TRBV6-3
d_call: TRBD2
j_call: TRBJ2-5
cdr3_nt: TGTGCCAGCAGTTACTCGTCGTCTAGCGGGAGCTACTTC
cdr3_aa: CASSYSSSSGSYF

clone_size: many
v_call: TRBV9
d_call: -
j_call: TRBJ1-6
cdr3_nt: TGTGCCAGCAGCGCCTCAGGGTTGGGGTCACCCCTCCACTTT
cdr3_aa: CASSASGLGSPLHF

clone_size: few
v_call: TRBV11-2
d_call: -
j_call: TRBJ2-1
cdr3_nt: TGTGCCAGCCTTACCACCCGGGGAGCGGCATACAATGAGCAGTTCTTC
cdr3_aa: CASLTTRGAAYNEQFF

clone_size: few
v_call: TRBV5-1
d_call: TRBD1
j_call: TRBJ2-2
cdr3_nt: TGCGCCAGCAGCTTGGCTGGCGAGGGGGCTGCTTTTTTT
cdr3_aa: CASSLAGEGAAFF

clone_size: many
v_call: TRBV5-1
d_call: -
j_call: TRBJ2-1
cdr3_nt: TGCGCCAGCAGCTTTAGGCTAGGGGGGGATTCCGAGCAGTTCTTC
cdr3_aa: CASSFRLGGDSEQFF

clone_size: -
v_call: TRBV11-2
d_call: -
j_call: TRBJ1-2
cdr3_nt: TGTGCCAGCAGCGTAGCTACGGGTTTCCATGGCTACACCTTC
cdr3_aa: CASSVATGFHGYTF

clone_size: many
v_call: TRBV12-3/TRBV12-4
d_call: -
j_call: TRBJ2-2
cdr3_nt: TGTGCCAGCAGTTTACTACTAGGCGCAAACACCGGGGAGCTGTTTTTT
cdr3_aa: CASSLLLGANTGELFF

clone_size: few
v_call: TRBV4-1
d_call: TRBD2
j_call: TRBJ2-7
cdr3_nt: TGCGCCAGCAGCCAAGAGCTAGCGGGAACCTTCTCCTACGAGCAGTACTTC
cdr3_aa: CASSQELAGTFSYEQYF

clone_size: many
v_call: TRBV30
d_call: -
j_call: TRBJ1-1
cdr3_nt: TGTGCCTGGTGTGGGGGCGGGCCGGGAACTGAAGCTTTCTTT
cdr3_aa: CAWCGGGPGTEAFF

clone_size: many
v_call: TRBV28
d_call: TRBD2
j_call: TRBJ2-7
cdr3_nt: TGTGCCAGCAGGGGCCCTAGCGGGAGAAAGTACGAGCAGTACTTC
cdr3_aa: CASRGPSGRKYEQYF

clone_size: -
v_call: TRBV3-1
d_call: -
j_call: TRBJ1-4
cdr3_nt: TGTGCCAGCAGCCAGGGGTCCTCAACTAATGAAAAACTGTTTTTT
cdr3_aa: CASSQGSSTNEKLFF

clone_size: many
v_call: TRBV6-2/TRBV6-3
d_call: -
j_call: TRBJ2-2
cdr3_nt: TGTGCCAGCAGAGCTGGGACCCAAACCGGGGAGCTGTTTTTT
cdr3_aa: CASRAGTQTGELFF

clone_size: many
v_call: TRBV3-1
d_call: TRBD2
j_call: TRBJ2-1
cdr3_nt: TGTGCCAGCAGCCACGGACTAGCGACTGAAGGCGATGAGCAGTTCTTC
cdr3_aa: CASSHGLATEGDEQFF

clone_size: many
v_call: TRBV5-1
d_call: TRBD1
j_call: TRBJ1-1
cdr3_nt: TGCGCCAGCAGCTTGGGCTCTACCGGGACAGGGAGCGAGAACACTGAAGCTTTCTTT
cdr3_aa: CASSLGSTGTGSENTEAFF

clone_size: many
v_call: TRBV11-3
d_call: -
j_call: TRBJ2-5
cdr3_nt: TGTGCCAGCAGCTCGGGGAGTAAAGAGACCCAGTACTTC
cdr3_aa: CASSSGSKETQYF

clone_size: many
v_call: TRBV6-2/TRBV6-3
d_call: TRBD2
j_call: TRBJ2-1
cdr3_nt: TGTGCCAGCGACACTAGCGGGGGCTACAATGAGCAGTTCTTC
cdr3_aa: CASDTSGGYNEQFF

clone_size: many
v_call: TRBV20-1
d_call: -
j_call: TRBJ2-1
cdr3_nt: TGCAGTGCTCTTATCCGGGACCACTACAATGAGCAGTTCTTC
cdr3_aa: CSALIRDHYNEQFF

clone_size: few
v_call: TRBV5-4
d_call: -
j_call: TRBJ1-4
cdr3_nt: TGTGCCAGCAGCCTGACGGGGGGCGCGGGTGAAAAACTGTTTTTT
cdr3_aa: CASSLTGGAGEKLFF

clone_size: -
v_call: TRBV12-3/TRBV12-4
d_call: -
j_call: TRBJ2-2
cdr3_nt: TGTGCCAGCAGGCCAGGCCCAACCGGGGAGCTGTTTTTT
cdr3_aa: CASRPGPTGELFF

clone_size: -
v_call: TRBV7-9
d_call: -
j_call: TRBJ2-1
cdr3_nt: TGTGCCAGCAGCTTAGGAGTCCCCTCGGGGCAGTTCTTC
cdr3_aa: CASSLGVPSGQFF

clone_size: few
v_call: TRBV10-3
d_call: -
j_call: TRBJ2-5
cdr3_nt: TGTGCCATCAGTGACTCCCAGGGTATGGAGACCCAGTACTTC
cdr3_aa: CAISDSQGMETQYF

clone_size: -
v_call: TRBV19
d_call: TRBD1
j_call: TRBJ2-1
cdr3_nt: TGTGCCAGTAGTATACGGGCAGGGGACAGGAATGAGCAGTTCTTC
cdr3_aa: CASSIRAGDRNEQFF

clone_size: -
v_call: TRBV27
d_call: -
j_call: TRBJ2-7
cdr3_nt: TGTGCCAGCAGTTTATCCGCGGCCTCCTACGAGCAGTACTTC
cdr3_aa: CASSLSAASYEQYF

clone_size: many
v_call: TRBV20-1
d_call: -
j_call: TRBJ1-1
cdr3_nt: TGCAGTGCTACCCTCGGACATCTGAACACTGAAGCTTTCTTT
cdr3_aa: CSATLGHLNTEAFF

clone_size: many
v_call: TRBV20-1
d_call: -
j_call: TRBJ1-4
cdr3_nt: TGCAGTGCTAGTCAGGACTCTGCAACTAATGAAAAACTGTTTTTT
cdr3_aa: CSASQDSATNEKLFF

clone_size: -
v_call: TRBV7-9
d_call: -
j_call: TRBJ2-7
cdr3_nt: TGTGCCAGCAGCTCGGACGAAGCCTACGAGCAGTACTTC
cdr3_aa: CASSSDEAYEQYF

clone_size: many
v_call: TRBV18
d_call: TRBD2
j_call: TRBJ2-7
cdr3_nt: TGTGCCAGCTCACCGTCCGGGCTAGCGGGACCCTACGAGCAGTACTTC
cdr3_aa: CASSPSGLAGPYEQYF

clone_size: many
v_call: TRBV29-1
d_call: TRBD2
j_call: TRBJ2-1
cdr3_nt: TGCAGCGTTGAAGGGACTAGCGGGACCACTGCGTACAATGAGCAGTTCTTC
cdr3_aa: CSVEGTSGTTAYNEQFF

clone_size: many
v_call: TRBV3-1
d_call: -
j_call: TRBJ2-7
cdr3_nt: TGTGCCAGCAGCCAAGTGATGGGCGAGCAGTACTTC
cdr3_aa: CASSQVMGEQYF

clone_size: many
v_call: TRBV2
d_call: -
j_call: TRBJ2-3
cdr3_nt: TGTGCCAGCAGTGAAGACCCTAGCGAGCGGGATACGCAGTATTTT
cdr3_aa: CASSEDPSERDTQYF

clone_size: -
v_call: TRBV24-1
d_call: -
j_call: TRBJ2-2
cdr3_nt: TGTGCCACCAGTGGTAGGACTATGACTCTGAGCACCGGGGAGCTGTTTTTT
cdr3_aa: CATSGRTMTLSTGELFF

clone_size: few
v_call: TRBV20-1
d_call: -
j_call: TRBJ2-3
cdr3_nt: TGCAGTGCTAGTAGTTCTAGCACAGATACGCAGTATTTT
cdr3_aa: CSASSSSTDTQYF

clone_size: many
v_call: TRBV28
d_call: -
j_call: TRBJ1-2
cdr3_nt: TGTGCCAGCAGTCTCGGGGACACGGGGGGCTATGGCTACACCTTC
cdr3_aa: CASSLGDTGGYGYTF

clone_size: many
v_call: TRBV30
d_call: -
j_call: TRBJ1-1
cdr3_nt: TGTGCCTCGGACCGGGGGGAGGACACTGAAGCTTTCTTT
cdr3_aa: CASDRGEDTEAFF